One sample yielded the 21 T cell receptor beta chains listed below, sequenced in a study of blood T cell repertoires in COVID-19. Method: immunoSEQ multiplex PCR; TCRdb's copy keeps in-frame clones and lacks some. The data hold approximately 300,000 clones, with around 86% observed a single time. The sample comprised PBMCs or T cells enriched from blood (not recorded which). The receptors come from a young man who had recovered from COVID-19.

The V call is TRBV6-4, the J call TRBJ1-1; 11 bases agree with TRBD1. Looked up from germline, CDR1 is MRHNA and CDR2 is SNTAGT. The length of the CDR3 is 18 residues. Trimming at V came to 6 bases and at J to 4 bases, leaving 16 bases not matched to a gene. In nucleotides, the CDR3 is TGTGCCAGCAGGAGGACAGGGGGCGATCATTACGGCGCCACTGAAGCTTTCTTT. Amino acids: CASRRTGGDHYGATEAFF.

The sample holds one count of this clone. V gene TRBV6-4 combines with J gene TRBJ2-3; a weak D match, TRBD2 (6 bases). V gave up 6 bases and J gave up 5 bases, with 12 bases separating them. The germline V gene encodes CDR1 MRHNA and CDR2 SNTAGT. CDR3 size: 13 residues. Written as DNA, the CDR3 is TGTGCCAGCAGCCGACTCGGGGGAGATACGCAGTATTTT. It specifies CASSRLGGDTQYF.

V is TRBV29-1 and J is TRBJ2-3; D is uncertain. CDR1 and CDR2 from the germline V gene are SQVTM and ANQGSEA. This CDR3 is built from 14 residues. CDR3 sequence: CAVALGSSTDTQYF. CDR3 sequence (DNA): TGCGCGGTAGCCCTAGGCTCTAGCACAGATACGCAGTATTTT.

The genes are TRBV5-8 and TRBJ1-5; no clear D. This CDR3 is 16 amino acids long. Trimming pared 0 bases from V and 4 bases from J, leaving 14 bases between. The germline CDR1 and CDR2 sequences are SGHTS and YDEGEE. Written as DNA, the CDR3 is TGTGCCAGCAGCTTGGATCGAGGGATTGGGAATCAGCCCCAGCATTTT. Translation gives CASSLDRGIGNQPQHF.

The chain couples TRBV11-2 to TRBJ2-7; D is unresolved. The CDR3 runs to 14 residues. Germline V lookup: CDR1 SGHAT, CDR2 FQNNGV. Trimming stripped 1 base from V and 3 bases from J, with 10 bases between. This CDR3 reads CASSLGSPLYEQYF. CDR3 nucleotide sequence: TGTGCCAGCAGCTTAGGTTCCCCTCTCTACGAGCAGTACTTC.

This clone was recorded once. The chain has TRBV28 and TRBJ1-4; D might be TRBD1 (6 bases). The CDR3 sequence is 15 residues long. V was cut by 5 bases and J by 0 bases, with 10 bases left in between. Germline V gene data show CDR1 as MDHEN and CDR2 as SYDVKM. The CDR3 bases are TGTGCCAGCAGTAGAGGGGGGGCAACTAATGAAAAACTGTTTTTT. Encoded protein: CASSRGGATNEKLFF.

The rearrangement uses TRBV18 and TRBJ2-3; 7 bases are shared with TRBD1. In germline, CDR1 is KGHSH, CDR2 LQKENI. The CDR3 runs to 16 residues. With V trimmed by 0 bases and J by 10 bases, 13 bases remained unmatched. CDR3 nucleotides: TGTGCCAGCTCACCACCAAACAGGGGAATATTACTGGCGCAGTATTTT. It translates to CASSPPNRGILLAQYF.

The CDR3 protein is CASSSEQYYYGYTF. CDR3 DNA sequence: TGTGCCAGCAGCTCCGAGCAATATTACTATGGCTACACCTTC. The gene calls are TRBV5-6 and TRBJ1-2; D ambiguous. CDR1 is SGHDT and CDR2 is YYEEEE in the germline V gene. Trimming pared 3 bases from V and 3 bases from J, leaving 12 bases between. CDR3 length: 14 amino acids. The full variable domain, its missing parts supplied by reference TRBV5-6 and TRBJ1-2, is DAGVTQSPTHLIKTRGQQVTLRCSPKSGHDTVSWYQQALGQGPQFIFQYYEEEERQRGNFPDRFSGHQFPNYSSELNVNALLLGDSALYLCASSSEQYYYGYTFGSGTRLTVV.

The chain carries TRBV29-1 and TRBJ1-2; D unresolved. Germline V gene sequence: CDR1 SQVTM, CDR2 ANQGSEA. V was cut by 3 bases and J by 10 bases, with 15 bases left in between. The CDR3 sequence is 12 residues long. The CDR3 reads CSVDNGNWDYTF. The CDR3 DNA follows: TGCAGCGTTGATAACGGGAACTGGGACTACACCTTC.

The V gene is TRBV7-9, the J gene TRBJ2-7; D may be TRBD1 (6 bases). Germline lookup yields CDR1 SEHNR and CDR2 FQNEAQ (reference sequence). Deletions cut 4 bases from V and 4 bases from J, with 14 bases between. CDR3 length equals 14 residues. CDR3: CASSSGAGEYEQYF. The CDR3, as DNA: TGTGCCAGCAGCTCAGGCGCAGGGGAGTACGAGCAGTACTTC. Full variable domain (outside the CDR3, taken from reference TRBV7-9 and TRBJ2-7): DTGVSQNPRHKITKRGQNVTFRCDPISEHNRLYWYRQTLGQGPEFLTYFQNEAQLEKSRLLSDRFSAERPKGSFSTLEIQRTEQGDSAMYLCASSSGAGEYEQYFGPGTRLTVT.

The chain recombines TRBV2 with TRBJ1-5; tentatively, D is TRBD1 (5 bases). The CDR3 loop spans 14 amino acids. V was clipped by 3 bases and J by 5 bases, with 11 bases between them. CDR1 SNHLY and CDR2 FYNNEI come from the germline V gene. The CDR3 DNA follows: TGTGCCAGCAGTGATCGGGGGGGGTATCAGCCCCAGCATTTT. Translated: CASSDRGGYQPQHF.

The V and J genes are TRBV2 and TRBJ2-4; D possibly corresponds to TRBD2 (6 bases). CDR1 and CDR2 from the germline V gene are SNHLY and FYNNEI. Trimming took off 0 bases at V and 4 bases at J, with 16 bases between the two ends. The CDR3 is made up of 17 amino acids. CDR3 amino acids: CASSEAYTGTGKNIQYF. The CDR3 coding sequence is TGTGCCAGCAGTGAAGCTTATACGGGGACTGGTAAAAACATTCAGTACTTC.

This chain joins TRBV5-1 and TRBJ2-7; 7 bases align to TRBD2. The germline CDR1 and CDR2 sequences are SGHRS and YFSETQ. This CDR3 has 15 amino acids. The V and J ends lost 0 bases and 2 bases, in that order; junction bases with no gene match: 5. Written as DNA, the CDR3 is TGCGCCAGCAGCTTGGACGGACTAGTGACCTACGAGCAGTACTTC. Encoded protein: CASSLDGLVTYEQYF.

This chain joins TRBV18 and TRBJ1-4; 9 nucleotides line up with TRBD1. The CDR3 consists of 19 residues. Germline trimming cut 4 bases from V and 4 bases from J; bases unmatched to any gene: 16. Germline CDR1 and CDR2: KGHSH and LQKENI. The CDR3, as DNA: TGTGCCAGCTCACTATTGCCTTCGGTTACAGGGGGCAATAATGAAAAACTGTTTTTT. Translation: CASSLLPSVTGGNNEKLFF.

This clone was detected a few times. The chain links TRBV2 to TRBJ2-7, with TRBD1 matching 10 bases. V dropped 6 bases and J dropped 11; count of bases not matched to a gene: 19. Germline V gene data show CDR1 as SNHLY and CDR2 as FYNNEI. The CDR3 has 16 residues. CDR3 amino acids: CASRALNAGTGEEKYF. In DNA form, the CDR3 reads TGTGCCAGCAGGGCCTTGAATGCCGGGACAGGGGAAGAAAAGTACTTC.

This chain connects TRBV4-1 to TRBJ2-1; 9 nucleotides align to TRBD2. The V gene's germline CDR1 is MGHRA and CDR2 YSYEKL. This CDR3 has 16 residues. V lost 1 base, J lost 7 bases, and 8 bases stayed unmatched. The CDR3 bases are TGCGCCAGCAGCCAAGGCCCCGCCAGCGGGAGGAATGAGCAGTTCTTC. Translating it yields CASSQGPASGRNEQFF.

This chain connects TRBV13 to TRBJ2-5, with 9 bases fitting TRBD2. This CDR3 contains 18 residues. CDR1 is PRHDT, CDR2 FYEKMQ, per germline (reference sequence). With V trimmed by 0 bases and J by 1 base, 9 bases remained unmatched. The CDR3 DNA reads TGTGCCAGCAGCTTAGGATTAGCGGGGGCCCGTATCCAAGAGACCCAGTACTTC. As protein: CASSLGLAGARIQETQYF. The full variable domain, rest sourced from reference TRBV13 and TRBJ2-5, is AAGVIQSPRHLIKEKRETATLKCYPIPRHDTVYWYQQGPGQDPQFLISFYEKMQSDKGSIPDRFSAQQFSDYHSELNMSSLELGDSALYFCASSLGLAGARIQETQYFGPGTRLLVL.

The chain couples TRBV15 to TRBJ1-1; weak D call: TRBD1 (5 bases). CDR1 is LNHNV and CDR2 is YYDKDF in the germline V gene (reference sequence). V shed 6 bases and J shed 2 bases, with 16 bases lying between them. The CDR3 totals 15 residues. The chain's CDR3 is CATREQGSSNTEAFF. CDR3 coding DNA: TGTGCCACCAGAGAGCAGGGCAGCTCAAACACTGAAGCTTTCTTT.

The CDR3 protein is CSALLYGYTF. Written as DNA, the CDR3 is TGCAGTGCCCTACTCTATGGCTACACCTTC. V is TRBV20-1 and J is TRBJ1-2, with D hard to call. The CDR3 consists of 10 residues. With 6 bases removed from V and 4 bases from J, the gap between germline ends came to 6 bases. Looked up from germline, CDR1 is DFQATT and CDR2 is SNEGSKA (reference sequence).

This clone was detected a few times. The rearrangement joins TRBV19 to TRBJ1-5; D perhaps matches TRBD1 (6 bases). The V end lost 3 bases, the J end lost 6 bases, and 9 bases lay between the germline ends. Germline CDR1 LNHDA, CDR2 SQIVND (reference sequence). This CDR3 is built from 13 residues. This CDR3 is CASSISGVQPQHF. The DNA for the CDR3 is TGTGCCAGTAGTATTTCAGGGGTTCAGCCCCAGCATTTT. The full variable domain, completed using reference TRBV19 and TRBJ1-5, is DGGITQSPKYLFRKEGQNVTLSCEQNLNHDAMYWYRQDPGQGLRLIYYSQIVNDFQKGDIAEGYSVSREKKESFPLTVTSAQKNPTAFYLCASSISGVQPQHFGDGTRLSIL.

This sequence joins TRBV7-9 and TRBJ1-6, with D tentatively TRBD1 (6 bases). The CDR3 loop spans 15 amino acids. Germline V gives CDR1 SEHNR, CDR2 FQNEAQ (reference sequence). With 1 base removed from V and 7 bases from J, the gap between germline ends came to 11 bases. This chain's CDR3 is CASSLVGTRNSPLHF. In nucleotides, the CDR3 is TGTGCCAGCAGCTTAGTAGGGACAAGGAATTCACCCCTCCACTTT.